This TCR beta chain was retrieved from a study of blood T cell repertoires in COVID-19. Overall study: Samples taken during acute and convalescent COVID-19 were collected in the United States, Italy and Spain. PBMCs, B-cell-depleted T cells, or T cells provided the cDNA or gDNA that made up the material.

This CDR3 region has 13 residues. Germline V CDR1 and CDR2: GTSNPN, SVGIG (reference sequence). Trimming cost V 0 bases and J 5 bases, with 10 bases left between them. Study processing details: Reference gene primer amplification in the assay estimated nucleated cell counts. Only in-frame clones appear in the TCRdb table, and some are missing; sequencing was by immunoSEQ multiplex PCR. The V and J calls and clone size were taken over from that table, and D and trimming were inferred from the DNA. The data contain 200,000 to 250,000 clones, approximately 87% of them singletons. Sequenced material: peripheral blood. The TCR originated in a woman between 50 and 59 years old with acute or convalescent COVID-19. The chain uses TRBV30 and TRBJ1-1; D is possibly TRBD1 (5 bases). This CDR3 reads CAWSVLGDTEAFF. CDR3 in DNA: TGTGCCTGGAGTGTTTTAGGGGATACTGAAGCTTTCTTT. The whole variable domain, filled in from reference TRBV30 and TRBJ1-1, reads SQTIHQWPATLVQPVGSPLSLECTVEGTSNPNLYWYRQAAGRGLQLLFYSVGIGQISSEVPQNLSASRPQDRQFILSSKKLLLSDSGFYLCAWSVLGDTEAFFGQGTRLTVV.